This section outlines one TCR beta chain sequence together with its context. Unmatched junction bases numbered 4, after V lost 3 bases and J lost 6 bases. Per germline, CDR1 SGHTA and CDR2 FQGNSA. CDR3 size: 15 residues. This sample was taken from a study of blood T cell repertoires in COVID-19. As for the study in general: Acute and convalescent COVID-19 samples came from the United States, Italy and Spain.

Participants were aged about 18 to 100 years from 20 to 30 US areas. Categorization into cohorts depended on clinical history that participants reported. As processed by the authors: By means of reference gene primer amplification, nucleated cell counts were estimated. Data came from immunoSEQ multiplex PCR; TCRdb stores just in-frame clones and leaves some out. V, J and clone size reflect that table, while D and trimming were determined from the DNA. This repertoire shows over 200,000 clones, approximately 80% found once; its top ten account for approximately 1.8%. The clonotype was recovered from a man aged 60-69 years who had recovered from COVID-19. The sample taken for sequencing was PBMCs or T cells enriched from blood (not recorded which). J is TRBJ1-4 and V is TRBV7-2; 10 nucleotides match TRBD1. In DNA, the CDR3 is TGTGCCAGCAGCTTCTCCGACAGGGGGCATGAAAAACTGTTTTTT. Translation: CASSFSDRGHEKLFF.